The 18 T cell receptor beta chains presented below share a single source sample, sequenced in a study of blood T cell repertoires in COVID-19. The repertoire was sequenced with immunoSEQ multiplex PCR; TCRdb's copy has only in-frame clones and lacks some. The sample includes 240,000 or so clones, 80% to 90% of them seen just once. Sequencing was done on a sample of peripheral blood. The source is an elderly woman with COVID-19, enrolled during active disease.

This rearrangement joins TRBV14 to TRBJ2-1; 11 nucleotides line up with TRBD2. The CDR3 has 19 residues. V lost 0 bases to trimming and J lost 2 bases; unmatched junction nucleotides: 9. Germline-derived CDR1 and CDR2 are SGHDN and FVKESK. This CDR3 reads CASSQDWLAGGGPYNEQFF. The CDR3 bases are TGTGCCAGCAGCCAAGATTGGCTAGCGGGAGGTGGTCCCTACAATGAGCAGTTCTTC.

This clone has a single count. The sample holds other DNA sequences that translate to the same CDR3. This chain links TRBV5-1 with TRBJ2-1, with D unresolved. V lost 0 bases to trimming and J lost 0 bases, with 7 bases between them. This CDR3 region has 15 residues. The germline CDR1 and CDR2 sequences are SGHRS and YFSETQ. DNA of the CDR3: TGCGCCAGCAGCTTGGTCAGAAGCTCCTACAATGAGCAGTTCTTC. It yields the protein CASSLVRSSYNEQFF.

V is TRBV7-9 and J is TRBJ2-5, with 8 bases lining up with TRBD2. In germline, CDR1 is SEHNR, CDR2 FQNEAQ (reference sequence). Trimming took 5 bases from V and 7 from J; bases not matched to a gene: 9. The CDR3 spans 14 residues. CDR3 sequence reads: CASSHSGTSGTQYF. CDR3 DNA sequence: TGTGCCAGCAGCCATTCCGGGACTAGTGGGACCCAGTACTTC.

This clone was counted a single time. This chain uses TRBV7-9 with TRBJ2-3; D unresolved. Germline CDR1 is SEHNR and CDR2 is FQNEAQ (reference sequence). This CDR3 spans 12 amino acids. The ends were cut back, 4 bases at V and 5 bases at J, with 7 bases in the middle. CDR3 coding DNA: TGTGCCAGCAGCTCCAGCGTAGATACGCAGTATTTT. Translated, it gives CASSSSVDTQYF.

This clone was picked up a small number of times. This chain joins TRBV5-6 and TRBJ1-5, with a weak D call TRBD1 (5 bases). The CDR3 totals 15 residues. The V end lost 3 bases, the J end lost 0 bases, and 10 bases lay between the germline ends. Germline V gene data show CDR1 as SGHDT and CDR2 as YYEEEE. This CDR3 reads CASSSGGSSNQPQHF. CDR3 DNA: TGTGCCAGCAGCTCCGGGGGTTCTAGCAATCAGCCCCAGCATTTT.

Only one count was recorded for this clone. This chain joins TRBV6-1 and TRBJ1-2, with a possible D match to TRBD1 (5 bases). Germline CDR1 reads MNHNS; CDR2 reads SASEGT. Trimming pared 5 bases from V and 4 bases from J, leaving 17 bases between. This CDR3 contains 15 residues. The DNA for the CDR3 is TGTGCCAGCAGTCCTCCGGAAGTGGGGGGCTATGGCTACACCTTC. Encoded protein: CASSPPEVGGYGYTF.

The chain employs TRBV28 and TRBJ1-2, with TRBD1 identical over 8 bases. The junction had 10 bases not matched to a gene; V was cut back by 0 bases and J by 4 bases. Germline V lookup: CDR1 MDHEN, CDR2 SYDVKM. The CDR3 has 17 amino acids. This CDR3 is CASSLWVTGEVSYGYTF. The CDR3 DNA follows: TGTGCCAGCAGTTTATGGGTGACAGGGGAGGTGTCCTATGGCTACACCTTC.

This clone was seen just once. The V and J genes are TRBV2 and TRBJ1-3; the D is unclear. The CDR3 extends over 14 amino acids. The V end lost 7 bases, the J end lost 5 bases, and 15 bases lay between the germline ends. CDR1 is SNHLY, CDR2 FYNNEI, per germline. DNA of the CDR3: TGTGCCAGCAAACCCGCCAGAGACAGAAACACCATATATTTT. Amino acids: CASKPARDRNTIYF.

The V call is TRBV5-1, the J call TRBJ2-1; 9 nucleotides line up with TRBD1. This CDR3 has 17 residues. Trimming at V came to 4 bases and at J to 0 bases, leaving 8 bases not matched to a gene. Germline lookup yields CDR1 SGHRS and CDR2 YFSETQ. This CDR3 reads CASSETGGTSSYNEQFF. The DNA of the CDR3 is TGCGCCAGCAGCGAGACAGGGGGGACCAGCTCCTACAATGAGCAGTTCTTC.

This chain joins TRBV7-9 and TRBJ2-1; tentative D call: TRBD2 (6 bases). V lost 1 base to trimming and J lost 8 bases, with 12 bases between them. This CDR3 is 14 amino acids long. Germline V gene sequence: CDR1 SEHNR, CDR2 FQNEAQ (reference sequence). The CDR3 DNA follows: TGTGCCAGCAGCTTAGTCCCGGGACTCGATGAGCAGTTCTTC. Its protein is CASSLVPGLDEQFF.

The V and J genes are TRBV29-1 and TRBJ2-5; 10 nucleotides agree with TRBD2. CDR3 size: 14 residues. CDR1 and CDR2 (germline): SQVTM, ANQGSEA. With V trimmed by 5 bases and J by 5 bases, 8 bases remained unmatched. The CDR3 DNA sequence: TGCAGCGTTTCCCCTAGCGGGAGCACCGAGACCCAGTACTTC. This translates into CSVSPSGSTETQYF.

The J gene is TRBJ1-1, the V gene TRBV4-2, with D possibly being TRBD1 (5 bases). The CDR3 covers 13 residues. V was shortened by 1 base and J by 6 bases, with 9 bases between the two germline ends. From germline, CDR1 is LGHNA and CDR2 YNFKEQ. The CDR3 DNA reads TGTGCCAGCAGCCAAGGGAGGGGATCTGAAGCTTTCTTT. Translated, it gives CASSQGRGSEAFF.

The chain combines TRBV4-3 with TRBJ1-5; 8 bases map to TRBD1. The V gene's germline CDR1 is LGHNA and CDR2 YSLEER. With 0 bases clipped from V and 7 bases from J, the junction kept 11 bases outside the gene matches. The CDR3 runs 17 residues. This chain's CDR3 is CASSQELGATGVQPQHF. The CDR3 DNA follows: TGCGCCAGCAGCCAAGAACTGGGGGCGACAGGGGTGCAGCCCCAGCATTTT.

This clone was observed once. V gene TRBV5-1 combines with J gene TRBJ1-3; D call uncertain. V lost 4 bases, J lost 0 bases, and 14 bases lay in between. The CDR3 has 16 amino acids. CDR1 and CDR2 from the germline V gene are SGHRS and YFSETQ. Here the CDR3 reads CASSPGVYTSGNTIYF. The CDR3 DNA reads TGCGCCAGCAGCCCGGGAGTGTACACCTCTGGAAACACCATATATTTT.

This chain uses TRBV9 with TRBJ1-2; no reliable D call. The V gene lost 3 bases and the J gene lost 8 bases, with 17 bases spanning the gap. The CDR3 runs 14 residues. Per the germline V gene, CDR1 is SGDLS and CDR2 is YYNGEE. CDR3 coding DNA: TGTGCCAGCAGCGCCCGACAATCCGCCTTCGGCTACACCTTC. It is translated as CASSARQSAFGYTF. The full variable domain, rest sourced from reference TRBV9 and TRBJ1-2, is DSGVTQTPKHLITATGQRVTLRCSPRSGDLSVYWYQQSLDQGLQFLIQYYNGEERAKGNILERFSAQQFPDLHSELNLSSLELGDSALYFCASSARQSAFGYTFGSGTRLTVV.

V is TRBV7-9 and J is TRBJ2-7; D gene ambiguous. The V end was cut by 3 bases, the J end by 1 base, with 10 bases between. This CDR3 is built from 14 residues. From germline, CDR1 is SEHNR and CDR2 FQNEAQ (reference sequence). The CDR3 DNA is TGTGCCAGCAGCTTCTCAGTGGAGTCCTACGAGCAGTACTTC. As protein: CASSFSVESYEQYF.

The gene calls are TRBV11-2 and TRBJ2-1; 10 nucleotides align to TRBD2. V lost 3 bases, J lost 5 bases, and 4 bases stayed unmatched. Per the germline V gene, CDR1 is SGHAT and CDR2 is FQNNGV. CDR3 length: 15 amino acids. For the CDR3, the DNA is TGTGCCAGCAGCTTTAGGGGACTAGCGAACAATGAGCAGTTCTTC. It codes for CASSFRGLANNEQFF.

This clone appeared once. This chain connects TRBV28 to TRBJ1-2; D is uncertain. Trimming cost V 5 bases and J 8 bases, with 12 bases left between them. This CDR3 is built from 12 residues. Germline assignment: CDR1 MDHEN and CDR2 SYDVKM. CDR3 in amino acids: CASSPPPEGYTF. Here the CDR3 DNA reads TGTGCCAGCAGTCCCCCACCGGAGGGCTACACCTTC.